This T cell receptor beta chain was identified in a study of cytomegalovirus exposure and HLA in healthy donors. The CDR3 has 15 residues. Germline V lookup: CDR1 MDHEN, CDR2 SYDVKM. V was pared by 3 bases and J by 4 bases, with 6 bases of the junction left unmatched. Measured with immunoSEQ multiplex PCR; TCRdb has only the in-frame clones, and not every one. The sample records some 110,000 clones, approximately 88% being singletons. The receptor comes from a man aged 18 to 29 in good health and CMV-seronegative. Source material: PBMCs. The chain combines TRBV28 with TRBJ2-7; 10 bases match TRBD2. CDR3 bases: TGTGCCAGCAGTTTGTCGCTAGCGGGGGAGTACGAGCAGTACTTC. Translated: CASSLSLAGEYEQYF.